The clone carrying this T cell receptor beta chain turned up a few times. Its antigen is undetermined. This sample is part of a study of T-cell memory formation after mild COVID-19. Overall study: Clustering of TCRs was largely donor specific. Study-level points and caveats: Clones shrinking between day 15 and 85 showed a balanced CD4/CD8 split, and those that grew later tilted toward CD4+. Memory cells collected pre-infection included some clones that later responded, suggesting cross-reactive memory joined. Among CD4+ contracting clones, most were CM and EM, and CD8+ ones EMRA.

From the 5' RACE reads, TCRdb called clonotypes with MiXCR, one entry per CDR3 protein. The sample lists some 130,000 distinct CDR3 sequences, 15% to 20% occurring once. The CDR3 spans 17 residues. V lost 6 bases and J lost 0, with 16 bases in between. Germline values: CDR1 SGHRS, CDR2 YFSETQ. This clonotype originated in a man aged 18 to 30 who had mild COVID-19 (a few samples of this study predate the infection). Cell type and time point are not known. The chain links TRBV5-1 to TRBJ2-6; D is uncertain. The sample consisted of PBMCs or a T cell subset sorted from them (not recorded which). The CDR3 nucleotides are TGCGCCAGCACGATTGGGCACCAGAACTCTGGGGCCAACGTCCTGACTTTC. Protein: CASTIGHQNSGANVLTF.